The next 16 T cell receptor beta chains were all read from a single sample in a study of shared clonotypes between healthy human individuals. Repertoires were generated with immunoSEQ multiplex PCR, while TCRdb's copy carries only in-frame clones and drops some. The sample includes about 2 million clones, roughly 94% of them seen just once. The sample comprised naive CD4+ T cells sorted from blood. Subset denoted: CD45RA+ positively selected. Receptors were obtained from a man between 18 and 35 years old in good health.

The gene calls are TRBV9 and TRBJ2-7; 10 bases fit TRBD1. This CDR3 is built from 15 residues. The germline CDR1 and CDR2 sequences are SGDLS and YYNGEE. V lost 3 bases, J lost 5 bases, and 8 bases stayed unmatched. The CDR3 region has the DNA TGTGCCAGCAGCGCCGCCGGGACAGGGGCCCACGAGCAGTACTTC. This translates into CASSAAGTGAHEQYF.

This rearrangement joins TRBV25-1 to TRBJ1-1; 12 positions match TRBD1. V lost 4 bases to trimming and J lost 5 bases; unmatched junction nucleotides: 11. The CDR3 covers 17 residues. Germline lookup yields CDR1 MGHDK and CDR2 SYGVNS. In DNA form, the CDR3 reads TGTGCCAGCAGTGGGGGTCCCGGGACAGGGGGCAAGACTGAAGCTTTCTTT. Encoded protein: CASSGGPGTGGKTEAFF.

This chain connects TRBV7-3 to TRBJ2-3, with 7 bases aligning to TRBD1. Germline values: CDR1 SGHTA, CDR2 FQGTGA. V shed 5 bases and J 2 bases; nucleotides not matched to a gene: 4. The CDR3 totals 14 residues. CDR3 loop: CASSRGQTTDTQYF. The CDR3 bases are TGTGCCAGCAGCCGGGGACAGACCACAGATACGCAGTATTTT.

The chain recombines TRBV6-5 with TRBJ2-5; D is perhaps TRBD2 (5 bases). Germline V lookup: CDR1 MNHEY, CDR2 SVGAGI. Trimming took off 2 bases at V and 5 bases at J, with 9 bases between the two ends. The CDR3 has 13 residues. CDR3 residues: CASSYARRETQYF. CDR3 sequence (DNA): TGTGCCAGCAGTTACGCCAGGAGGGAGACCCAGTACTTC.

V is TRBV7-9 and J is TRBJ1-2; no reliable D call. Deletions cut 3 bases from V and 0 bases from J, with 8 bases between. The CDR3 loop spans 14 amino acids. From germline, CDR1 is SEHNR and CDR2 FQNEAQ (reference sequence). The CDR3 region is CASSFTATNYGYTF. The CDR3 DNA reads TGTGCCAGCAGCTTTACAGCTACTAACTATGGCTACACCTTC.

The J gene is TRBJ1-4, the V gene TRBV18; 7 bases are a match to TRBD1. Germline V CDR1 and CDR2: KGHSH, LQKENI. Losses at the gene ends were 2 bases for V and 6 bases for J; bases not matched to a gene: 6. The CDR3 contains 15 residues. CDR3 protein: CASSPGRQGDEKLFF. The CDR3 DNA follows: TGTGCCAGCTCACCAGGAAGACAGGGCGATGAAAAACTGTTTTTT.

This chain uses TRBV10-3 with TRBJ2-7; no definite D call. V lost 0 bases, J lost 7 bases, and 13 bases lay in between. Germline V gives CDR1 ENHRY, CDR2 SYGVKD. The CDR3 sequence is 14 residues long. Here the CDR3 reads CAISESPPAMEQYF. In DNA, the CDR3 is TGTGCCATCAGTGAGTCCCCCCCCGCGATGGAGCAGTACTTC.

The V and J genes are TRBV11-2 and TRBJ2-2; 7 bases agree with TRBD2. Losses at the gene ends were 6 bases for V and 4 bases for J; bases not matched to a gene: 8. This CDR3 contains 15 residues. Per the germline V gene, CDR1 is SGHAT and CDR2 is FQNNGV. CDR3 nucleotide sequence: TGTGCCAGCAGTTCAACTCGGACTAGCACCGGGGAGCTGTTTTTT. Translated, it gives CASSSTRTSTGELFF.

In regard to this clone: Other nucleotide sequences from this sample produce the same CDR3. The gene calls are TRBV7-2 and TRBJ2-3, with D possibly TRBD2 on 5 matching bases. CDR3 length: 14 residues. The germline V and J ends were trimmed by 4 bases and 2 bases, with 10 bases remaining between them. Germline loops: CDR1 SGHTA, CDR2 FQGNSA. CDR3 DNA: TGTGCCAGCAGCTCCGGACTTTTCACAGATACGCAGTATTTT. It encodes CASSSGLFTDTQYF.

As concerns this clone: The junction does not match germline at one end; this may be a read error. V and J are TRBV25-1 and TRBJ1-1; TRBD1 matches at 7 bases. Per the germline V gene, CDR1 is MGHDK and CDR2 is SYGVNS. The CDR3 contains 12 residues. The CDR3 DNA sequence: TGTGCCAGCAGTGAGACAGGGTGGGAGTCGTTGTTT. Its translation: CASSETGWESLF.

The chain is built from TRBV29-1 and TRBJ2-1; 11 bases are a match to TRBD2. The germline V gene encodes CDR1 SQVTM and CDR2 ANQGSEA. This CDR3 comprises 19 residues. Trimming at V came to 8 bases and at J to 1 base, leaving 19 bases not matched to a gene. The CDR3, as DNA: TGCAGCACCCTCGGACTAGCGGGCCCCCAGGGGAAGTCCTACAATGAGCAGTTCTTC. It translates to CSTLGLAGPQGKSYNEQFF.

About this clone: This CDR3 is also generated by other DNA sequences in the sample. The chain is built from TRBV6-1 and TRBJ1-5, with 10 bases identical to TRBD1. The V and J ends lost 6 bases and 1 base, in that order; junction bases with no gene match: 3. The length of the CDR3 is 15 residues. CDR1 MNHNS and CDR2 SASEGT come from the germline V gene. This chain's CDR3 is CASSAGQGSNQPQHF. CDR3 bases: TGTGCCAGCAGCGCGGGACAGGGGAGCAATCAGCCCCAGCATTTT.

CDR3 coding DNA: TGTGCCAGCAGCAAATACCGGGACAGGGTTTACGAGCAGTACTTC. It codes for CASSKYRDRVYEQYF. The chain recombines TRBV27 with TRBJ2-7, with 9 bases fitting TRBD1. Unmatched junction bases numbered 10, after V lost 6 bases and J lost 4 bases. Germline V CDR1 and CDR2: MNHEY, SMNVEV (reference sequence). The CDR3 has 15 residues.

This chain uses TRBV29-1 with TRBJ2-1; 11 bases map to TRBD2. With 3 bases clipped from V and 9 bases from J, the junction kept 7 bases outside the gene matches. This CDR3 is 14 amino acids long. Germline V gene data show CDR1 as SQVTM and CDR2 as ANQGSEA. In nucleotides, the CDR3 is TGCAGCGTTGATCCGACTAGCGGGGTCGGTGAGCAGTTCTTC. Translated, it gives CSVDPTSGVGEQFF.

The chain employs TRBV10-2 and TRBJ1-2, with D hard to call. This CDR3 comprises 15 residues. Germline-derived CDR1 and CDR2 are WSHSY and SAAADI. With 2 bases removed from V and 4 bases from J, the gap between germline ends came to 14 bases. The CDR3 loop is CASSELETWSYGYTF. The CDR3 DNA reads TGCGCCAGCAGTGAGCTCGAGACCTGGAGCTATGGCTACACCTTC.

The chain employs TRBV11-2 and TRBJ2-5; 9 bases match TRBD2. Germline trimming cut 1 base from V and 1 base from J; bases unmatched to any gene: 10. This CDR3 comprises 18 residues. Germline loops: CDR1 SGHAT, CDR2 FQNNGV. The CDR3 spells CASSLALREGRFQETQYF. The CDR3 DNA is TGTGCCAGCAGCTTAGCCCTGCGGGAGGGCCGCTTCCAAGAGACCCAGTACTTC.